The TCR beta chain under discussion was sequenced for a study of T-cell reconstitution after alpha-beta-depleted transplantation in children. Trimming shortened V by 3 bases and J by 6 bases, and 10 bases separated the two germline ends. This CDR3 region has 13 residues. Unique molecular identifiers were incorporated during preparation of the TCRbeta library. In TCRdb, the PCR reads were re-called with MiXCR into one record per CDR3 protein. The sample holds around 380,000 distinct CDR3 sequences, around 9.9% seen once. This clonotype has a handful of counts. The chain links TRBV12-3 or TRBV12-4 to TRBJ2-3; unclear D gene. The material was PBMCs from the stem cell graft donor, obtained from the stem cell graft. The sequence came from a human donor who donated a stem cell graft to a child with acute myeloid leukemia. Here the CDR3 DNA reads TGTGCCAGCAGTTTTGAGCTGTCCGATACGCAGTATTTT. It is translated as CASSFELSDTQYF.